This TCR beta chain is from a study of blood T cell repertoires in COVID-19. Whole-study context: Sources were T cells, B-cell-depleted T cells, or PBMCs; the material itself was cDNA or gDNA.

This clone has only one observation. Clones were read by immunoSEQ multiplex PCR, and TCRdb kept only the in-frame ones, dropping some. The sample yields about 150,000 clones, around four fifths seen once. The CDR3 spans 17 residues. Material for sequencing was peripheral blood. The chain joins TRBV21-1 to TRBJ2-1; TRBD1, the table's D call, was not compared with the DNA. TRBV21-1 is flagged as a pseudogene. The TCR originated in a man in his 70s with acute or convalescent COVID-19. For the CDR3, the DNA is TGTGCCAGCAGCCCCCCCCTGCGGGACAGGGCGTACAATGAGCAGTTCTTC. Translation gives CASSPPLRDRAYNEQFF.